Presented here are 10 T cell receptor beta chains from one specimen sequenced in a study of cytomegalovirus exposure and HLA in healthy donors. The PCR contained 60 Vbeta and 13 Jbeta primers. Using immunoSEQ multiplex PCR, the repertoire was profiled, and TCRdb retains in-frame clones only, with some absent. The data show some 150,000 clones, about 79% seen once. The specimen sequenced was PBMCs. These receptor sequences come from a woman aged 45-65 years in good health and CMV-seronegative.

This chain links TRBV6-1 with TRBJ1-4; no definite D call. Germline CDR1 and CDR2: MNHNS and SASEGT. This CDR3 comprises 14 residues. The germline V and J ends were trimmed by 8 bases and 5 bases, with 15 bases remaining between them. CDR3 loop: CASSSAAGNEKLFF. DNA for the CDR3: TGTGCCAGCTCATCTGCGGCGGGCAATGAAAAACTGTTTTTT.

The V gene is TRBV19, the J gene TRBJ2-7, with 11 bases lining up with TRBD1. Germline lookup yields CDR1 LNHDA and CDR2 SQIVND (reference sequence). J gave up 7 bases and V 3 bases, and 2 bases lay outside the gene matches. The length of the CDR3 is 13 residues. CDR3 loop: CASSIGTGGEQYF. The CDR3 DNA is TGTGCCAGTAGTATTGGGACAGGGGGTGAGCAGTACTTC.

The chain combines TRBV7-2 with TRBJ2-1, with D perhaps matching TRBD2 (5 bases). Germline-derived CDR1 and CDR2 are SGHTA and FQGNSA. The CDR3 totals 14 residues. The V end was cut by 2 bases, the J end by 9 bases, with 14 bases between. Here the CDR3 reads CASSLHKTNIEQFF. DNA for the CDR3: TGTGCCAGCAGCTTACACAAGACTAACATTGAGCAGTTCTTC. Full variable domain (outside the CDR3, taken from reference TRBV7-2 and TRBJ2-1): GAGVSQSPSNKVTEKGKDVELRCDPISGHTALYWYRQSLGQGLEFLIYFQGNSAPDKSGLPSDRFSAERTGGSVSTLTIQRTQQEDSAVYLCASSLHKTNIEQFFGPGTRLTVL.

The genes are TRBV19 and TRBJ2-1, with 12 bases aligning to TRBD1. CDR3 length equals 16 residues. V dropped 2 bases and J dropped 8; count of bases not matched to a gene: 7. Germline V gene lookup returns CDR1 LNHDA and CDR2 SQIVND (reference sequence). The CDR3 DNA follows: TGTGCCAGTAGTATATCCGGGACAGGGGGCTGGCATGAGCAGTTCTTC. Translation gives CASSISGTGGWHEQFF.

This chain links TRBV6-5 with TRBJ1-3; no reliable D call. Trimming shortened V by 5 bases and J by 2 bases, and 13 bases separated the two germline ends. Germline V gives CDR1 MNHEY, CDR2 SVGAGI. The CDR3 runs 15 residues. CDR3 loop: CASSHRRGPGNTIYF. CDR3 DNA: TGTGCCAGCAGTCACCGGCGAGGGCCTGGAAACACCATATATTTT.

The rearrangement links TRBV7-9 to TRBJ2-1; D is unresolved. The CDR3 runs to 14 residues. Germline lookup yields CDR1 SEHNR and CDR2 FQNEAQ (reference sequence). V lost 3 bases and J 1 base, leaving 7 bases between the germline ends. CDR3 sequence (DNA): TGTGCCAGCAGCTTTGTACAGTCCTACAATGAGCAGTTCTTC. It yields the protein CASSFVQSYNEQFF.

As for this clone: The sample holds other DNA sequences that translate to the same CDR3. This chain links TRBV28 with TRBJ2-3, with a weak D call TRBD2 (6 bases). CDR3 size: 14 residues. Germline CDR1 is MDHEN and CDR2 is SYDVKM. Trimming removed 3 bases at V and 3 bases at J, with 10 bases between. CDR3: CASSLAGSTDTQYF. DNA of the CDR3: TGTGCCAGCAGTTTGGCGGGGAGTACAGATACGCAGTATTTT.

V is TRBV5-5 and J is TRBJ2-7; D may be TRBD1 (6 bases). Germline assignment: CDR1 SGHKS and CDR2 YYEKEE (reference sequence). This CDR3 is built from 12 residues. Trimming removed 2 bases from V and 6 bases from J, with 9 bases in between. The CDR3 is CASSFWGLEQYF. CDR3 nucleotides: TGTGCCAGCAGCTTTTGGGGGCTCGAGCAGTACTTC. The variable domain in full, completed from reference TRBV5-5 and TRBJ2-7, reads DAGVTQSPTHLIKTRGQQVTLRCSPISGHKSVSWYQQVLGQGPQFIFQYYEKEERGRGNFPDRFSARQFPNYSSELNVNALLLGDSALYLCASSFWGLEQYFGPGTRLTVT.

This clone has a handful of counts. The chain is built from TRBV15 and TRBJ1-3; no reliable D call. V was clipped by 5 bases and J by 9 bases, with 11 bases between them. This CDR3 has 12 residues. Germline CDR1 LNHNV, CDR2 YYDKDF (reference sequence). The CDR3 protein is CATSHRSGTIYF. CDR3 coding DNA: TGTGCCACCAGCCACCGATCCGGCACCATATATTTT.

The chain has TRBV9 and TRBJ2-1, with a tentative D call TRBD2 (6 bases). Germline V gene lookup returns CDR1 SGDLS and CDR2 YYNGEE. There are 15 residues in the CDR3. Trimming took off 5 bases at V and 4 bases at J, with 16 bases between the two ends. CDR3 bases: TGTGCCAGCAGGGGAAACGGGGGAGAATACAATGAGCAGTTCTTC. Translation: CASRGNGGEYNEQFF.